These T cell receptor beta chains were read from a single sample in a study of circulating and synovial CD4+ cells in juvenile arthritis. The table came from immunoSEQ multiplex PCR; TCRdb's copy has only in-frame clones and leaves some out. The sample holds some 35,000 clones, around 95% seen once. The material sequenced was CD4+ T cells from blood. These TCRs come from a human donor with juvenile idiopathic arthritis. Both conserved end residues are part of each CDR3. A D gene is named only where the DNA matches it firmly. Not all rows give a size; the values are once, few, many and, for expanded clones, a class.

D	V	size	J	DNA	CDR3
TRBD2	TRBV4-2	.	TRBJ2-2	TGTGCCAGCAGAGACTTAGCGGGAGGCCCCATAAACACCGGGGAGCTGTTTTTT	CASRDLAGGPINTGELFF
TRBD1	TRBV27	.	TRBJ1-2	TGTGCCAGCAGTTTCGGGACAGGGGGCATGGGTGGCTACACCTTC	CASSFGTGGMGGYTF
.	TRBV4-3	.	TRBJ1-2	TGCGCCAGCAGCCAAGATAACAGGGTCAGCGGCTACACCTTC	CASSQDNRVSGYTF
TRBD2	TRBV5-4	once	TRBJ2-1	TGTGCCAGCAGCTGGGCAAAGCGGGGGGAAAATGAGCAGTTCTTC	CASSWAKRGENEQFF
TRBD1	TRBV18	.	TRBJ1-3	TGTGCCAGCTCACCGGCAGGGGGACAGGGAAACACCATATATTTT	CASSPAGGQGNTIYF
.	TRBV5-4	.	TRBJ2-5	TGTGCCAGCAGCCCAGGGGGGATCAAGCCCCATCAAGAGACCCAGTACTTC	CASSPGGIKPHQETQYF
.	TRBV11-2	.	TRBJ2-3	TGTGCCAGCAGCTGGCGGACACAATTTACAGATACGCAGTATTTT	CASSWRTQFTDTQYF
.	TRBV21-1	.	TRBJ1-2	TGTGCCAGCAGCCGGGGCTACACCTTC	CASSRGYTF
.	TRBV18	.	TRBJ1-5	TGTGCCAGCTCACCCCCAGGGAGGTCCGATCAGCCCCAGCATTTT	CASSPPGRSDQPQHF
TRBD2	TRBV6-5	.	TRBJ2-5	TGTGCCAGCAGGGGACTAGTTCGCGAGACCCAGTACTTC	CASRGLVRETQYF
.	TRBV21-1	.	TRBJ1-2	TGTGCCAGCACCCGAGGGGGTCAGGGTTATGGCTACACCTTC	CASTRGGQGYGYTF
.	TRBV5-8	.	TRBJ1-1	TGTGCCAGCAGCCGGTGGGCCTCGAACACTGAAGCTTTCTTT	CASSRWASNTEAFF
.	TRBV2	once	TRBJ2-2	TGTGCCAGCAGTCCTGAGACCGGGGAGCTGTTTTTT	CASSPETGELFF
TRBD2	TRBV9	.	TRBJ2-4	TGTGCCAGCAGCGTAGTCCCGGGGGGCAAAAACATTCAGTACTTC	CASSVVPGGKNIQYF
.	TRBV30	.	TRBJ2-1	TGTGCCTGGAGTGCCCCAAGGCGGGGTTTAGGGGAGCAGTTCTTC	CAWSAPRRGLGEQFF
TRBD1	TRBV5-6	.	TRBJ2-7	TGTGCCAGCAGCTCAGTGGACAGGGACTACGAGCAGTACTTC	CASSSVDRDYEQYF
.	TRBV5-4	.	TRBJ1-3	TGTGCCAGCAGCCCACAGGGACCGACCTCTGGAAACACCATATATTTT	CASSPQGPTSGNTIYF
.	TRBV2	.	TRBJ2-1	TGTGCCACCGGGCGGCAACAGGCCTACAATGAGCAGTTCTTC	CATGRQQAYNEQFF
TRBD1	TRBV29-1	.	TRBJ1-1	TGCAGCGTTACAGGGGGCTACCGCATGAACACTGAAGCTTTCTTT	CSVTGGYRMNTEAFF
TRBD2	TRBV5-1	.	TRBJ2-1	TGCGCCAGCACCACTGGGGGGGGGAGCAATGAGCAGTTCTTC	CASTTGGGSNEQFF
.	TRBV19	.	TRBJ2-4	TGTGCCAGTAGTATCGGAGGGACGGGTGCCAAAAACATTCAGTACTTC	CASSIGGTGAKNIQYF
TRBD1	TRBV5-4	.	TRBJ1-6	TGTGCCAGCAGTAGGGACAGGGAACGTTCACCCCTCCACTTT	CASSRDRERSPLHF
TRBD2	TRBV7-2	.	TRBJ2-3	TGTGCCAGCAGCTTAGTTAGGACTAGCGGGGCCGTAGATACGCAGTATTTT	CASSLVRTSGAVDTQYF
TRBD2	TRBV5-1	.	TRBJ2-5	TGCGCCAGCAGCTTGGTTAGTAGCGGGAGTCTGGGAGAGACCCAGTACTTC	CASSLVSSGSLGETQYF
TRBD1	TRBV18	.	TRBJ1-1	TGTGCCAGCTCGACAGGGGGCGGCACTGAAGCTTTCTTT	CASSTGGGTEAFF
.	TRBV9	once	TRBJ2-1	TGTGCCAGCAGCGCGCGACAGTCTAGCTCCTACAATGAGCAGTTCTTC	CASSARQSSSYNEQFF
.	TRBV6-6	.	TRBJ2-5	TGTGCCAGCAGCCCCCGGACTTCCCCCCATCAAGAGACCCAGTACTTC	CASSPRTSPHQETQYF
.	TRBV7-2	.	TRBJ2-1	TGTGCCAGCAGCTTACGCGGGGCTTACAATGAGCAGTTCTTC	CASSLRGAYNEQFF
.	TRBV6-6	.	TRBJ1-2	TGTGCCAGCAGCCTTGGGGGAGGCGATGGCTACACCTTC	CASSLGGGDGYTF
TRBD1	TRBV6-6	.	TRBJ2-7	TGTGCCAGCAGTTCCTACGGACAGGACACCTACGAGCAGTACTTC	CASSSYGQDTYEQYF
TRBD1	TRBV6-5	.	TRBJ1-3	TGTGCCAGCAAACCAACAGGGGATCCTGGAAACACCATATATTTT	CASKPTGDPGNTIYF
TRBD1	TRBV6-1	.	TRBJ1-6	TGTGCCAGCAGTCCCGGGACAGGGACGAATTCCCCCCTCCACTTT	CASSPGTGTNSPLHF
.	TRBV27	.	TRBJ2-7	TGTGCCAGCACTCCACTCCCCGGGGGACAGTACTACGAGCAGTACTTC	CASTPLPGGQYYEQYF